The 2 T cell receptor beta chains in this list originate from one sample, sequenced in a study of beta chain features in type 1 diabetes. Investigators reverse transcribed all isolated RNA, so they sequenced expressed TCRB transcripts. Assay used: immunoSEQ multiplex PCR; TCRdb lists only in-frame clones, some missing. This sample has over 700,000 clones; 17% occur once, and the top ten carry 0.02% to 0.025%. The source material was naive CD4+ T cells from blood. The receptors shown here come from a woman aged 18-30 years in good health.

V and J are TRBV6-5 and TRBJ1-2; D gene ambiguous. Germline loops: CDR1 MNHEY, CDR2 SVGAGI. This CDR3 spans 15 amino acids. The ends were cut back, 10 bases at V and 4 bases at J, with 22 bases in the middle. The CDR3 nucleotides read TGTGCCACCACCAGGAGTCCTCGCCTCCTCTATGGCTACACCTTC. This gives the protein CATTRSPRLLYGYTF.

V gene TRBV7-2 combines with J gene TRBJ2-6, with D unclear. This CDR3 is 18 amino acids long. The germline gives CDR1 SGHTA, CDR2 FQGNSA. Between the trimmed V and J ends, which lost 1 base and 0 bases, there was a span of 13 bases. This CDR3 is CASSLEPPRRSGANVLTF. The CDR3 DNA is TGTGCCAGCAGCTTAGAACCCCCCCGGCGCTCTGGGGCCAACGTCCTGACTTTC.